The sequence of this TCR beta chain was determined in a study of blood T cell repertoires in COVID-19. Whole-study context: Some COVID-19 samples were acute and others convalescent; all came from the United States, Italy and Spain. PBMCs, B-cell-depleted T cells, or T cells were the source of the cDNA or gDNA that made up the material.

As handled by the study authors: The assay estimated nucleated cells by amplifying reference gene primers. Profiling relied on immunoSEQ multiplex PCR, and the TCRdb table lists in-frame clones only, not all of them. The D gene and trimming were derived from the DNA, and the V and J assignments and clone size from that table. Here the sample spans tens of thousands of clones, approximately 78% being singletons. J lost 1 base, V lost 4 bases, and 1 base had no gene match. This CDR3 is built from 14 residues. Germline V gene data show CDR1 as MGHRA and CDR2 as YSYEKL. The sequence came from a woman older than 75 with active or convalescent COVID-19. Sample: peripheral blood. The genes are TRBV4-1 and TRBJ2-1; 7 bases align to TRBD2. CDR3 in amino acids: CASSRTRSYNEQFF. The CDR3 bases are TGCGCCAGCAGCCGGACTAGGTCCTACAATGAGCAGTTCTTC.